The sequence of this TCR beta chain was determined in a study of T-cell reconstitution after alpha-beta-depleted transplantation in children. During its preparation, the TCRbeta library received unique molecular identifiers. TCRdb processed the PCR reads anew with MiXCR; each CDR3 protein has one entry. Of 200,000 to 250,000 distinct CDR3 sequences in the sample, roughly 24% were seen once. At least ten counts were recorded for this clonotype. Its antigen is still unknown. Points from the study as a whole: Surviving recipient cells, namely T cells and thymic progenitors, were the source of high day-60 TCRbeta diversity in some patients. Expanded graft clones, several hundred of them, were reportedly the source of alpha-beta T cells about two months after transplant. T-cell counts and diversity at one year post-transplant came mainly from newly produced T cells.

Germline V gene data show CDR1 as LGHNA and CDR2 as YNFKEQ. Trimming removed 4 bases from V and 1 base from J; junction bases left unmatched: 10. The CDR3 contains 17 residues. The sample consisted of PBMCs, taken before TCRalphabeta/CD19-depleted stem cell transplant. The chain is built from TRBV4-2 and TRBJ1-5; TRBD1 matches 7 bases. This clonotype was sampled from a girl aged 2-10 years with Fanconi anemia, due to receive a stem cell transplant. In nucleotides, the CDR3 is TGTGCCAGCAGCCCCGGACAGGACTGGATAAGCAATCAGCCCCAGCATTTT. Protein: CASSPGQDWISNQPQHF.